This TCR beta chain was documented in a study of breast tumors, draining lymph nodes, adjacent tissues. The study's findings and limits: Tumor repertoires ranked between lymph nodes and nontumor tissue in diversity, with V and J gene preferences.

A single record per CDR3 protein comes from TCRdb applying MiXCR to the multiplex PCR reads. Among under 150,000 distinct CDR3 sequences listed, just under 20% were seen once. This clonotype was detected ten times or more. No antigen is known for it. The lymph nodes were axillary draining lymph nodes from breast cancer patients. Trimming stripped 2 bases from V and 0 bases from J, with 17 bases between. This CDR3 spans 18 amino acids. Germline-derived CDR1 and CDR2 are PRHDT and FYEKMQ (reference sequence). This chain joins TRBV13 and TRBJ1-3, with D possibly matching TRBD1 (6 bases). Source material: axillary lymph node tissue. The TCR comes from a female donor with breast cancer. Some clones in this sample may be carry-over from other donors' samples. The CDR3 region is CASSLKAGRGRSGNTIYF. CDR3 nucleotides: TGTGCCAGCAGCTTAAAGGCAGGCAGGGGTCGCTCTGGAAACACCATATATTTT.